The entry that follows covers one T cell receptor (beta chain) sequence. V lost 2 bases to trimming and J lost 7 bases, with 12 bases between them. The CDR3 has 13 residues. Per germline, CDR1 MNHEY and CDR2 SVGEGT. The data are from a study of blood T cell repertoires in COVID-19. Study overall: Acute-phase and convalescent COVID-19 samples originated in the United States, Italy and Spain.

In the authors' methods: Researchers report that nucleated cell counts were estimated from reference gene primer amplification. TCRdb keeps only in-frame clones here, not all; method: immunoSEQ multiplex PCR. Clone size and V and J calls were adopted from that table, with D and trimming inferred from the DNA. Of about 57,000 clones detected, roughly 85% appear once; the ten largest clones hold around 32%. Sequenced sample: peripheral blood. The origin of this receptor is a human donor in a cohort sampled during active COVID-19. The chain uses TRBV6-2 or TRBV6-3 and TRBJ2-7; D possibly corresponds to TRBD2 (5 bases). The chain's CDR3 is CASSYPPSREQYF. The CDR3 coding sequence is TGTGCCAGCAGTTACCCCCCTAGCCGGGAGCAGTACTTC.